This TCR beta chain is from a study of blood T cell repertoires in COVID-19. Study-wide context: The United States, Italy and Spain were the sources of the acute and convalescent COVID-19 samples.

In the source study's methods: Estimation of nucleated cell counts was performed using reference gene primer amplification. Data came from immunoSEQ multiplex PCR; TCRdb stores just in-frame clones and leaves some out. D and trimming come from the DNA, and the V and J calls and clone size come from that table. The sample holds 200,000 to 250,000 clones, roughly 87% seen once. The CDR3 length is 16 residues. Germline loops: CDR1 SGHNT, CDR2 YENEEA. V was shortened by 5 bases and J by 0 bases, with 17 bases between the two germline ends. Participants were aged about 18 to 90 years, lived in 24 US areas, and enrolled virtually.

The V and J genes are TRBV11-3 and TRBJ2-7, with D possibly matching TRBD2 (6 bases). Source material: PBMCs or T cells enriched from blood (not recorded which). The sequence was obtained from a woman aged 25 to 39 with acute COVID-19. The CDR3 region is CASSLGGGIGSYEQYF. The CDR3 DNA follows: TGTGCCAGCAGCCTCGGTGGGGGGATAGGCTCCTACGAGCAGTACTTC.